Sequencing of this TCR beta chain was carried out in a study of shared clonotypes between healthy human individuals. Study-level information: Sampling drew on donors who were a couple of women and three men aged 18 to 49. Study-level results: Owing to a small donor count, the genetic and exposure-history diversity represented was limited.

Comments on this clone: Its antigen is not identified. The sample contains more than one DNA sequence encoding this CDR3.

Germline CDR1 and CDR2: LNHDA and SQIVND (reference sequence). After removal of 6 bases from V and 5 bases from J, the junction contained 7 bases not matched to a gene. This CDR3 is 14 amino acids long. Sorted subsets were amplified in replicate PCRs using 200 to 250 ng DNA, around 30,000 T cell genomes. Libraries were prepared by immunoSEQ multiplex PCR; TCRdb keeps only in-frame clonotypes and omits some of them. The sample has about 2.5 million clones; 85% to 95% are singletons. The receptor comes from a man aged 18 to 30 in good health. Some clones in this sample may be carry-over from other donors' samples. Material: naive CD4+ T cells from PBMCs. This sample's subset: CD45RA+ positively selected. This rearrangement joins TRBV19 to TRBJ1-2; 9 bases are a match to TRBD1. The CDR3 spells CASSPQGARYGYTF. DNA of the CDR3: TGTGCCAGTAGCCCACAGGGGGCAAGATATGGCTACACCTTC.